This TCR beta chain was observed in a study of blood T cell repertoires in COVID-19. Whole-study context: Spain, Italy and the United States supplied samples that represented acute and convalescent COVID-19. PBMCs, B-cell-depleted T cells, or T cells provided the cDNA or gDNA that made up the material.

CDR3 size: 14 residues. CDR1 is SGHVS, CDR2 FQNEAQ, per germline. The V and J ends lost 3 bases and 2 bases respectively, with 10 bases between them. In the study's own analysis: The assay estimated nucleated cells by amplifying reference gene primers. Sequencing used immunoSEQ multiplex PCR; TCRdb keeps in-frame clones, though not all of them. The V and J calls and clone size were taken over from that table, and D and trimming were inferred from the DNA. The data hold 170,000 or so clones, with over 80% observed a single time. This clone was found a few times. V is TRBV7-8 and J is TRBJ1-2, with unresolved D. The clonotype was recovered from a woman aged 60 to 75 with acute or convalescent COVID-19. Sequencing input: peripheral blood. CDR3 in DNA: TGTGCCAGCAGCTTGCGGGGAACAAACTATGGCTACACCTTC. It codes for CASSLRGTNYGYTF. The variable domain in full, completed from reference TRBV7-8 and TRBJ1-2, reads GAGVSQSPRYKVAKRGQDVALRCDPISGHVSLFWYQQALGQGPEFLTYFQNEAQLDKSGLPSDRFFAERPEGSVSTLKIQRTQQEDSAVYLCASSLRGTNYGYTFGSGTRLTVV.